These T cell receptor beta chains were read from a single sample in a study of technical replicates of blood from a few donors. Some clones are missing from TCRdb's copy, which holds only in-frame ones; the method was immunoSEQ multiplex PCR. The sample has over 85,000 clones, around 94% seen once. The sequencing sample was made of T cells isolated from PBMCs. The receptors come from a human donor in good health. CDR3s include the opening cysteine and the closing phenylalanine or tryptophan.

v_gene	j_gene	CDR3aa
TRBV11-2	TRBJ2-1	CASNRLDTSGSNEQFF
TRBV7-6	TRBJ2-1	CASSLTAGGPRLAYNEQFF
TRBV5-8	TRBJ2-7	CASRSQGRGASYEQYF
TRBV7-9	TRBJ2-7	CASSYATASYEQYF
TRBV28	TRBJ2-3	CASRRNGLAGGPWSTDTQYF
TRBV5-1	TRBJ1-4	CASSSQGVNEKLFF
TRBV4-1	TRBJ1-5	CASSQVGGRKNQPQHF
TRBV6-6	TRBJ1-6	CASMAGGSSPLHF
TRBV30	TRBJ2-7	CAWSAPRYEQYF
TRBV19	TRBJ2-2	CASSSSGTVFTGELFF
TRBV2	TRBJ2-7	CASSEAPNQGGAYEQYF
TRBV19	TRBJ2-7	CASSIDLSGRNPYEQYF
TRBV7-9	TRBJ2-1	CASTSGGTDEQFF
TRBV13	TRBJ1-2	CASSLGLGVTAYGYTF
TRBV15	TRBJ2-1	CATSRDGGEQFF
TRBV5-1	TRBJ2-3	CASSLRGGFTDTQYF
TRBV15	TRBJ1-1	CATSRDHSGIRTFF
TRBV7-9	TRBJ2-3	CASSDAGTDTQYF
TRBV6-4	TRBJ2-6	CASSDSRGPGANVLTF
TRBV7-9	TRBJ1-1	CASSLVLIQTEAFF
TRBV4-2	TRBJ2-7	CASSQGPSGPTYEQYF
TRBV4-1	TRBJ2-2	CASSQEPARGLAGELFF
TRBV7-9	TRBJ1-1	CASSSGTATEAFF
TRBV5-4	TRBJ2-7	CASSSPFSGGSYEQYF
TRBV7-7	TRBJ2-5	CASSYRAGGEETQYF
TRBV7-8	TRBJ1-2	CASSFELYGYTF
TRBV6-1	TRBJ2-7	CASSFNYEQYF
TRBV15	TRBJ1-2	CATSRDRGGGYGYTF
TRBV15	TRBJ2-7	CATSRDSRGYEQYF
TRBV18	TRBJ2-3	CASSGTGRQLADTQYF
TRBV5-1	TRBJ1-1	CASSFSGSGNTEAFF
TRBV18	TRBJ1-2	CASSRPGTGGDYGYTF
TRBV7-9	TRBJ1-2	CASSRTVYGYTF
TRBV9	TRBJ2-1	CASSVVGLAGYNEQFF
TRBV10-1	TRBJ2-2	CASSLTVMNTGELFF